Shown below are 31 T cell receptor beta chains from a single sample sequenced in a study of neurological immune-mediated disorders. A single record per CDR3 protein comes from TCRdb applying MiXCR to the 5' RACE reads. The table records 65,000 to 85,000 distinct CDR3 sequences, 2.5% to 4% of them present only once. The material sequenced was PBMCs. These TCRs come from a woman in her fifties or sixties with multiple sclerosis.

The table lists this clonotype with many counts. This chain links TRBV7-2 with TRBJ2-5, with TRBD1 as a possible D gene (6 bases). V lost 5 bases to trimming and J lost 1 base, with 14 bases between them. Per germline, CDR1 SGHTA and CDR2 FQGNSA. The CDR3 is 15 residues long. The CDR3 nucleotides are TGTGCCAGCAGCCAGGCAGGGGCCTCCCAAGAGACCCAGTACTTC. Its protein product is CASSQAGASQETQYF.

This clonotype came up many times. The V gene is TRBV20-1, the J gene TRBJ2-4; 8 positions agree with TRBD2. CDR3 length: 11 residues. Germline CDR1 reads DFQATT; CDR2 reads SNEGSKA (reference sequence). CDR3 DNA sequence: TGCAAGGCGGGGGGCGAAAACATTCAGTACTTC. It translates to CKAGGENIQYF.

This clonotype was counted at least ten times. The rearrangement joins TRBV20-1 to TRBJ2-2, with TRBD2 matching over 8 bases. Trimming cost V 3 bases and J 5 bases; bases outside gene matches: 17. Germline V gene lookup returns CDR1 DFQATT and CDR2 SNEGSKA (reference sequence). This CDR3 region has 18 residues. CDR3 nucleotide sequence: TGCAGTGCTAGTCACGACCCGGGCGGGGGGACACAGACCGGGGAGCTGTTTTTT. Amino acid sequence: CSASHDPGGGTQTGELFF.

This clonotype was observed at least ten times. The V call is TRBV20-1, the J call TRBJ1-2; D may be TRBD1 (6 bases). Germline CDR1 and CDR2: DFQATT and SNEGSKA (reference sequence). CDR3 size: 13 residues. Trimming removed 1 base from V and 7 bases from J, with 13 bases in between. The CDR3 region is CSARVRGRGGYTF. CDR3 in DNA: TGCAGTGCTAGAGTCAGGGGCCGGGGTGGCTACACCTTC.

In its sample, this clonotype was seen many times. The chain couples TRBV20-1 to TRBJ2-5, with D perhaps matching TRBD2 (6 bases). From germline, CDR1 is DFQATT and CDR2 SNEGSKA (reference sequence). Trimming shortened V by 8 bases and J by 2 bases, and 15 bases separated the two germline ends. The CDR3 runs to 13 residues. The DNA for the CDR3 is TGCAGTACTTCCCGGGGGTCACAAGAGACCCAGTACTTC. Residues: CSTSRGSQETQYF.

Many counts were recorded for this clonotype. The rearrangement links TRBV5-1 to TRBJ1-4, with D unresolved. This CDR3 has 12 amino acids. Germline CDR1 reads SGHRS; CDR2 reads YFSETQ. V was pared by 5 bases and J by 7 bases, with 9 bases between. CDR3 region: CASSEQGEKLFF. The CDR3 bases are TGCGCCAGCAGTGAACAAGGTGAAAAACTGTTTTTT.

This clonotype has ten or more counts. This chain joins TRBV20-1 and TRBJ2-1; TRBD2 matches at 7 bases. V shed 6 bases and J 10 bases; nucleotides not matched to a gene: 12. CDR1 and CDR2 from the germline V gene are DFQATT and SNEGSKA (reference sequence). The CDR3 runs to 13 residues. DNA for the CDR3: TGCAGTGCCTCGAGGAGCGGGACTAAAGAGCAGTTCTTC. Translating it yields CSASRSGTKEQFF.

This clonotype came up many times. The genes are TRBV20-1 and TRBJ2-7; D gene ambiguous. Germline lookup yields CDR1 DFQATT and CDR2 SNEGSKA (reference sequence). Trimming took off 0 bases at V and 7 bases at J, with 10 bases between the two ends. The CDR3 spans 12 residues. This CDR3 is CSARDSGREQYV. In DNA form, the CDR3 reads TGCAGTGCTAGAGATTCTGGGCGAGAGCAGTACGTC.

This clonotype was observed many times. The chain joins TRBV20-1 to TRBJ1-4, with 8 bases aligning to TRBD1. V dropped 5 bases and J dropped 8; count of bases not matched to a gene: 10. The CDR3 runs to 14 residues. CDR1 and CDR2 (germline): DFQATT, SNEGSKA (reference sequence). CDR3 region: CSAPGDRLTEKLFF. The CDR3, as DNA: TGCAGTGCTCCCGGGGACAGGTTGACAGAAAAACTGTTTTTT.

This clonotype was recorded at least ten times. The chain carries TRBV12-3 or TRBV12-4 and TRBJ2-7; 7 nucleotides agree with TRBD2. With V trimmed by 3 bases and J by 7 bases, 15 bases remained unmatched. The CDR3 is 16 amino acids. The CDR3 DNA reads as TGTGCCAGCAGTTTGGATTTTGGCAGCCTGGGGGGGGAGCAGTACTTC. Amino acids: CASSLDFGSLGGEQYF.

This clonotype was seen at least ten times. The CDR3 loop is CASSPFLGRRTFGNTIYF. The CDR3 nucleotides are TGTGCCAGCTCACCATTTTTGGGACGGCGTACTTTTGGAAACACCATATATTTT. The chain carries TRBV18 and TRBJ1-3, with a weak D call TRBD1 (5 bases). With 2 bases removed from V and 3 bases from J, the gap between germline ends came to 20 bases. The CDR3 extends over 18 amino acids. Germline assignment: CDR1 KGHSH and CDR2 LQKENI.

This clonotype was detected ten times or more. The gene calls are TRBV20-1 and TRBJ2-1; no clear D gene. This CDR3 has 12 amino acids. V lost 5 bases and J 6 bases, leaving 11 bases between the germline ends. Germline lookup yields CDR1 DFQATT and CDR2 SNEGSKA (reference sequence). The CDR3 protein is CSAVGILNEQFF. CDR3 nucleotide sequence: TGCAGTGCTGTGGGTATCCTCAATGAGCAGTTCTTC.

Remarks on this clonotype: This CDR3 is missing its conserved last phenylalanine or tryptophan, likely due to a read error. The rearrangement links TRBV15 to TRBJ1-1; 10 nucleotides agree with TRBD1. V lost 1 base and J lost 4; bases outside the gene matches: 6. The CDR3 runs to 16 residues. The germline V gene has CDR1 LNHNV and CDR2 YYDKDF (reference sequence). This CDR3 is CATSRGDRGISTEAFN. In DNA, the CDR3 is TGTGCCACCAGCAGAGGGGACAGGGGTATTTCCACTGAAGCTTTCAAT.

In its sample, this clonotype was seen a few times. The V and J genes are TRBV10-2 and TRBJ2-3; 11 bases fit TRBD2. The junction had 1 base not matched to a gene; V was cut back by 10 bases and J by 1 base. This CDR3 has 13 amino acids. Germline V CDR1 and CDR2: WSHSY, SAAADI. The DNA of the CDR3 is TGCGCCACACTAGCGGGGGGCACAGATACGCAGTATTTT. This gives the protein CATLAGGTDTQYF.

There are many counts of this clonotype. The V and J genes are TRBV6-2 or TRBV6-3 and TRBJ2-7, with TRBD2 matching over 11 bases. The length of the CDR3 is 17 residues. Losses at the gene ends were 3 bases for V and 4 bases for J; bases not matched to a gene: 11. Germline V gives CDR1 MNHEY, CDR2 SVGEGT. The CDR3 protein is CASSYSSLAGAIYEQYV. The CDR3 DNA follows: TGTGCCAGCAGTTATTCTTCACTAGCGGGGGCTATATACGAGCAGTACGTC.

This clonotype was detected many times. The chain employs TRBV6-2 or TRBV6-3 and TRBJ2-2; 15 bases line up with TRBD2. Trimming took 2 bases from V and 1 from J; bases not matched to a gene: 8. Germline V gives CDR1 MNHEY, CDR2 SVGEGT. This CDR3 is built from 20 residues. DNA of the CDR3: TGTGCCAGCAGTTACCCAGGACTAGCGGGGGGGCTTCTGAACACCGGGGAGCTGTTTTTT. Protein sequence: CASSYPGLAGGLLNTGELFF.

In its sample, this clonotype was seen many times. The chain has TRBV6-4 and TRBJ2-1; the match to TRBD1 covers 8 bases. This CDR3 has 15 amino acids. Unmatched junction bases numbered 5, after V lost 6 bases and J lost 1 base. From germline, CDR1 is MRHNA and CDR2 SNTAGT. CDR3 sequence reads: CASRPDRGSYNEQFF. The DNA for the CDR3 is TGTGCCAGCAGACCAGACAGGGGTTCCTACAATGAGCAGTTCTTC.

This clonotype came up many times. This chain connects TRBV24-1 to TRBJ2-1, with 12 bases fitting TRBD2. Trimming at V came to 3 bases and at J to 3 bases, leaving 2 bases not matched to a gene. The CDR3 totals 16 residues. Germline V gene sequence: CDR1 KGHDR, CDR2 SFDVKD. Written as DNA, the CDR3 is TGTGCCACCAGTGATAGGACTAGCGGGGTCTACAATGAGCAGTTCTTC. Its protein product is CATSDRTSGVYNEQFF.

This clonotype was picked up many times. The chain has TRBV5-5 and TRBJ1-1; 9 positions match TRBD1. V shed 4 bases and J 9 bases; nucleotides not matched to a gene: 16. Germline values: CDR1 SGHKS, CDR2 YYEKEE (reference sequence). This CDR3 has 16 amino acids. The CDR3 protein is CASSRPTGGLFDQAFF. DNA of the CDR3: TGTGCCAGCAGCCGTCCTACAGGGGGCTTATTTGATCAAGCTTTCTTT.

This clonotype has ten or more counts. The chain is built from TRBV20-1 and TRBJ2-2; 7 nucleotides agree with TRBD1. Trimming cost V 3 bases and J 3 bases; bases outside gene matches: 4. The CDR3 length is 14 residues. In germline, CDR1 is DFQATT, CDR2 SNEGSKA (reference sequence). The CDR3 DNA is TGCAGTGCTAGGTTACAGGGGTACACCGGGGAGCTGTTTTTT. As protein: CSARLQGYTGELFF.

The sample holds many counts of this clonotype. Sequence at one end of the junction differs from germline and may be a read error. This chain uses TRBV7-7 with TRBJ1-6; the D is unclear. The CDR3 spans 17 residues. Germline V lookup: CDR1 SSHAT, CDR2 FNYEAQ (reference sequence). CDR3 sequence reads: CASSLDLVYSYNSPLHF. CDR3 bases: TGTGCTAGCAGCTTAGATCTGGTCTACTCCTATAATTCACCCCTCCACTTT. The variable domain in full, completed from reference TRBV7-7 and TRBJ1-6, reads GAGVSQSPRYKVTKRGQDVTLRCDPISSHATLYWYQQALGQGPEFLTYFNYEAQPDKSGLPSDRFSAERPEGSISTLTIQRTEQRDSAMYRCASSLDLVYSYNSPLHFGNGTRLTVT.

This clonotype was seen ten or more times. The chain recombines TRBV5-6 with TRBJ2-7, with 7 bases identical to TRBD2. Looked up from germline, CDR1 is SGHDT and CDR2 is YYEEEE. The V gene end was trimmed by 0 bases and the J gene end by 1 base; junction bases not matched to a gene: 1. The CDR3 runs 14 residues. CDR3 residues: CASSLEGGSYEQYF. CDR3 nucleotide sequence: TGTGCCAGCAGCTTGGAGGGAGGGTCCTACGAGCAGTACTTC.

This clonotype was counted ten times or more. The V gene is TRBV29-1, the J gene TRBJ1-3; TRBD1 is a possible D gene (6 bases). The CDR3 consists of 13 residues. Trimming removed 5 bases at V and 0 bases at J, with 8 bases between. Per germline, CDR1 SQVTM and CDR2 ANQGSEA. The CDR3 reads CSVQGPSGNTIYF. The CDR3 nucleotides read TGCAGCGTTCAGGGGCCCTCTGGAAACACCATATATTTT.

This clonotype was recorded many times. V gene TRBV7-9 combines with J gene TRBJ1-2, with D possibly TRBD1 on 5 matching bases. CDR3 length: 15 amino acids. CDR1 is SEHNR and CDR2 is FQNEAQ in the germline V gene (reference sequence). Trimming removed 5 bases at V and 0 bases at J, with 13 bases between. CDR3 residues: CASSPVGLTNYGYTF. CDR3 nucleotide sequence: TGTGCCAGCAGCCCCGTGGGGCTAACTAACTATGGCTACACCTTC.

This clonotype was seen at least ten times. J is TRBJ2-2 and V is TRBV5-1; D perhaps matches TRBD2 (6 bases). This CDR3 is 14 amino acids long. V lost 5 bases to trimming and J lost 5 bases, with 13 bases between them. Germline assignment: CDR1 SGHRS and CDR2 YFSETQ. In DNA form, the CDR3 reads TGCGCCAGCAGAAAGGAGGCGGGGACCGGGGAGCTGTTTTTT. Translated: CASRKEAGTGELFF.

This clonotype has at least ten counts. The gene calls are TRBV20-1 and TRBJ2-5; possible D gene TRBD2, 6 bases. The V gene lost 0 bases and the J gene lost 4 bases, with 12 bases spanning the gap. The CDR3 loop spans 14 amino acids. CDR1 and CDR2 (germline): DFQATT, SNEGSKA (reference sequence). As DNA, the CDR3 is TGCAGTGCTAGAGATGGGGGGTGGTTAGAGACCCAGTACTTC. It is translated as CSARDGGWLETQYF.

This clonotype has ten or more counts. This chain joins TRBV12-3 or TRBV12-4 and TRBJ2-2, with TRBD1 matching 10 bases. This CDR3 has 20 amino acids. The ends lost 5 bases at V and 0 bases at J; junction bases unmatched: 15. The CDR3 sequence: CASSPKFWGGTGANTGELFF. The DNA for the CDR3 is TGTGCCAGCAGTCCGAAGTTTTGGGGCGGGACAGGGGCGAACACCGGGGAGCTGTTTTTT.

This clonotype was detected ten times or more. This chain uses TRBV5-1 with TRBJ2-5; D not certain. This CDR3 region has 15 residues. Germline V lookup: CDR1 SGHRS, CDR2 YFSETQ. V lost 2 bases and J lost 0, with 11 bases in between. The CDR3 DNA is TGCGCCAGCAGCTTTGGCGTGGGCGACCAAGAGACCCAGTACTTC. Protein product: CASSFGVGDQETQYF.

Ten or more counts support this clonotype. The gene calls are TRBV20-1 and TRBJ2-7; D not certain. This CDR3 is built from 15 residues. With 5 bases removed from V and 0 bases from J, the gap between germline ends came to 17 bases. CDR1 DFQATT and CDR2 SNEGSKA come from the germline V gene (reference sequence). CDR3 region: CSALRTTGLSYEQYV. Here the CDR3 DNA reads TGCAGTGCTTTGCGTACCACGGGCCTCTCCTACGAGCAGTACGTC.

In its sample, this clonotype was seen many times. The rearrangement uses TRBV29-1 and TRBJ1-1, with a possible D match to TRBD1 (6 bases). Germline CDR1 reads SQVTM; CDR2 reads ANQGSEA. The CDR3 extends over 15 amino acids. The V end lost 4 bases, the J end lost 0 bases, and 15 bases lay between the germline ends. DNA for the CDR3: TGCAGCGTTGCGGGGGGCTGGGGGATGAACACTGAAGCTTTCTTT. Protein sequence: CSVAGGWGMNTEAFF.

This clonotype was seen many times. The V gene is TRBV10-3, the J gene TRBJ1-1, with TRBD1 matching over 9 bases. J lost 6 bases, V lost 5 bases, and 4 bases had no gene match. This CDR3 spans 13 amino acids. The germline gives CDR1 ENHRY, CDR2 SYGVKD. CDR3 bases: TGTGCCATCAGTATCGGACAGGGGCCTGAAGCTTTCTTT. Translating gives CAISIGQGPEAFF.